These T cell receptor beta chains were read from a single sample in a study of vaccination effects on CD4 cells after COVID-19. Using immunoSEQ multiplex PCR, the repertoire was profiled, and TCRdb retains in-frame clones only, with some absent. The table shows tens of thousands of clones, with 65% to 75% occurring only once. Their antigen targets remain unknown. Sequenced here: CD4+ T cells from PBMCs cultured with HCoV-NL63 spike peptides, sampled before COVID-19 vaccination. The receptors here all came from a human donor who received a COVID-19 vaccine. Both conserved end residues are part of each CDR3. D genes are given only for firm matches. Clone size is not always given. Where it is, it says once, few, many or a class for expanded clones.

abundance	v_gene	d_gene	j_gene	CDR3nt	CDR3aa
-	TRBV2	-	TRBJ2-2	TGTGCCAGCAATCCAGAGGGGGACGGGGAGCTGTTTTTT	CASNPEGDGELFF
-	TRBV25-1	TRBD1	TRBJ2-3	TGTGCCAGCAGTGAAGGGACAGGCCCAGATACGCAGTATTTT	CASSEGTGPDTQYF
-	TRBV7-3	-	TRBJ1-2	TGTGCCAGCAGCTTAACGGCGGGGGTTGGCTACACCTTC	CASSLTAGVGYTF
-	TRBV27	-	TRBJ2-6	TGTGCCAGCAGGAAACAGGGCAGGTCTGGGGCCAACGTCCTGACTTTC	CASRKQGRSGANVLTF
-	TRBV25-1	-	TRBJ1-6	TGTGCCAGCAGTGAGCCGGGGCCAGGATCACCCCTCCACTTT	CASSEPGPGSPLHF
-	TRBV6-1	TRBD1	TRBJ1-3	TGTGCCAGCAGGCCAGGGGGACAAAATCGCGCCATATATTTT	CASRPGGQNRAIYF
few	TRBV2	TRBD1	TRBJ1-4	TGTGCCAGTGATTCGACAGGGGTGAATGAAAAACTGTTTTTT	CASDSTGVNEKLFF
-	TRBV9	-	TRBJ2-5	TGTGCCAGCAGCATGGGGGGGCCCGAGACCCAGTACTTC	CASSMGGPETQYF
-	TRBV19	TRBD1	TRBJ1-2	TGTGCCAGTATCAAAGAAACAGGGGATAACTATGGCTACACCTTC	CASIKETGDNYGYTF
few	TRBV5-1	-	TRBJ1-3	TGCGCCAGCAGTTTAGTGCCGGACATGGTTGGAAACACCATATATTTT	CASSLVPDMVGNTIYF
-	TRBV4-1	-	TRBJ1-3	TGCGCCAGCAGCAACCCTTCCGGGACGGCTGGAAACACCATATATTTT	CASSNPSGTAGNTIYF
-	TRBV29-1	-	TRBJ2-5	TGCAGCGTCATGGACGGCCAAGAGACCCAGTACTTC	CSVMDGQETQYF
-	TRBV27	TRBD1	TRBJ1-1	TGTGCCAGCAGTCTAGGAGTGACAGGGGAAGCTGAAGCTTTCTTT	CASSLGVTGEAEAFF
once	TRBV6-2/TRBV6-3	-	TRBJ1-6	TGTGCCAGCAGTTCCCGGCAGGGTCCACAGGCCCTCCACTTT	CASSSRQGPQALHF
few	TRBV18	TRBD1	TRBJ1-3	TGTGCCAGCTCACAGTCCGGGACAGAAGTATTGACCATATATTTT	CASSQSGTEVLTIYF
-	TRBV28	-	TRBJ2-3	TGTGCCAGCCTTGGGCCCACCGGGCAGTATTTT	CASLGPTGQYF
few	TRBV4-1	-	TRBJ1-2	TGCGCCAGCAGCCGAGACATCGAAATTAACTATGGCTACACCTTC	CASSRDIEINYGYTF
once	TRBV9	-	TRBJ1-4	TGTGCCAGCAGCGTAGAAGAGGGGTACGATGAAAAACTGTTTTTT	CASSVEEGYDEKLFF
-	TRBV6-2/TRBV6-3	-	TRBJ2-2	TGTGCCAGCAGTTACAGGCGGGCAAACACCGGGGAGCTGTTTTTT	CASSYRRANTGELFF
-	TRBV10-2	-	TRBJ2-1	TGCGCCAGCAGTGAAGTGGCCTATAATGAGCAGTTCTTC	CASSEVAYNEQFF
-	TRBV27	-	TRBJ2-6	TGTGCCAGCGCACGACTCAATAGCGGGGCCAACGTCCTGACTTTC	CASARLNSGANVLTF
-	TRBV5-6	-	TRBJ2-2	TGTGCCAGCAGCTTGGGGGGACGGTTTCCGACCGGGGAGCTGTTTTTT	CASSLGGRFPTGELFF
-	TRBV24-1	TRBD1	TRBJ2-5	TGTGCCACCAGTGAGCCGGGACAGGGAGAGACCCAGTACTTC	CATSEPGQGETQYF
few	TRBV7-6	TRBD1	TRBJ1-2	TGTGCCAGCAGCTTCGGGACAGGGGGAAACTATGGCTACACCTTC	CASSFGTGGNYGYTF
-	TRBV28	TRBD1	TRBJ1-2	TGTGCCAGCAGTTCCCCGCAGGGGGGGGATACTAACTATGGCTACACCTTC	CASSSPQGGDTNYGYTF
-	TRBV5-4	TRBD1	TRBJ2-5	TGTGCCAGCAGCTTAACAGGGGCCCAAGAGACCCAGTACTTC	CASSLTGAQETQYF
-	TRBV27	TRBD1	TRBJ1-4	TGTGCCAGCAGCCCGGACAGGGATAGTCGTGAAAAACTGTTTTTT	CASSPDRDSREKLFF
-	TRBV6-5	-	TRBJ1-4	TGTGCCAGCAGTTACGCCAGGGCCCTCCGTGAAAAACTGTTTTTT	CASSYARALREKLFF
few	TRBV7-2	TRBD1	TRBJ2-1	TGTGCCAGCAGCCCACGGGACAGAAACTACAATGAGCAGTTCTTC	CASSPRDRNYNEQFF
few	TRBV6-5	-	TRBJ2-1	TGTGCCAGCAGTTACAGGCCTAGCGCCCACAATGAGCAGTTCTTC	CASSYRPSAHNEQFF
-	TRBV19	-	TRBJ2-5	TGTGCCAGTAGTATGGGGAAGGGACGCGAGACCCAGTACTTC	CASSMGKGRETQYF
-	TRBV29-1	-	TRBJ1-5	TGCAGCGTTTCGACAGGTCGCAATCAGCCCCAGCATTTT	CSVSTGRNQPQHF
-	TRBV2	-	TRBJ2-5	TGTGCCAGCAGTGTACTTCAGACCCAGTACTTC	CASSVLQTQYF
-	TRBV7-2	TRBD2	TRBJ2-3	TGTGCCAGCAGCCACCGACCTGGGACTAGCGGGAGCACAGATACGCAGTATTTT	CASSHRPGTSGSTDTQYF
-	TRBV5-6	-	TRBJ1-5	TGTGCCAGCAGCTTGGAGGGGGGTTATAGCAATCAGCCCCAGCATTTT	CASSLEGGYSNQPQHF
once	TRBV7-8	TRBD2	TRBJ2-3	TGTGCCAGCAGCGCCCTGACTAGCGGGGGAACAGATACGCAGTATTTT	CASSALTSGGTDTQYF
-	TRBV11-2	TRBD1	TRBJ2-2	TGTGCCAGCAGCTTTAACAGGGGGATGCTGTTTTTT	CASSFNRGMLFF
-	TRBV28	-	TRBJ1-5	TGTGCCAGCAGTTTTGGGGGCGTGGGGCAGCCCCAGCATTTT	CASSFGGVGQPQHF
-	TRBV13	-	TRBJ2-2	TGTGCCAGCAGCTTAGTTCAGGGGACCTCCACCGGGGAGCTGTTTTTT	CASSLVQGTSTGELFF
-	TRBV9	TRBD1	TRBJ2-1	TGTGCCAGCAGCGTTGACAGGGGGCGAAGGAACAATGAGCAGTTCTTC	CASSVDRGRRNNEQFF
-	TRBV6-2/TRBV6-3	-	TRBJ1-1	TGTGCCAGCAGTTCCCCGAGCGGGGGGATGAACACTGAAGCTTTCTTT	CASSSPSGGMNTEAFF
once	TRBV3-1/TRBV3-2	TRBD1	TRBJ1-3	TGTGCCAGCAGCCAAGTGTTGACAGGGGGCTCTGGAAACACCATATATTTT	CASSQVLTGGSGNTIYF
-	TRBV2	TRBD2	TRBJ2-5	TGTGCCAGCAGTGATGCCAGCGGGGGTGTTTTTGGGACCCAGTACTTC	CASSDASGGVFGTQYF
-	TRBV7-8	-	TRBJ1-3	TGTGCCAGCAGCCCACGCTGGACCTCTGGAAACACCATATATTTT	CASSPRWTSGNTIYF
-	TRBV2	TRBD1	TRBJ1-5	TGTGCCAGCAAAACAGGGGTGAGCAATCAGCCCCAGCATTTT	CASKTGVSNQPQHF
-	TRBV5-1	TRBD2	TRBJ2-5	TGCGCCAGCAGCTTGGTAGCAGGCCAGGGAGGGGAGACCCAGTACTTC	CASSLVAGQGGETQYF
-	TRBV18	-	TRBJ2-6	TGTGCCAGCTCACCGAATCTTGTGAACTCTGGGGCCAACGTCCTGACTTTC	CASSPNLVNSGANVLTF
-	TRBV9	TRBD1	TRBJ1-2	TGTGCCAGCAGCGCACGACAGGGGACGAACTATGGCTACACCTTC	CASSARQGTNYGYTF
-	TRBV7-2	TRBD2	TRBJ2-5	TGTGCCAGCAGCTTAACCGGGACTACACCTCGAGGAGAGACCCAGTACTTC	CASSLTGTTPRGETQYF